This TCR beta chain was identified in a study of blood T cell repertoires in COVID-19. Across the whole study: Acute and convalescent COVID-19 specimens originated in the United States, Italy and Spain.

The V and J ends lost 1 base and 7 bases respectively, with 10 bases between them. Germline values: CDR1 SGHVS, CDR2 FQNEAQ. The CDR3 totals 13 residues. Clones were sequenced by immunoSEQ multiplex PCR, and TCRdb holds only the in-frame ones, with some missing. Of 200,000 to 300,000 clones detected, around 85% appear once; the ten largest clones hold 5.1%. Followed over time, Seattle patients had been enrolled while infection was active. Sequencing was done on a sample of peripheral blood. The receptor's source is a man aged 50 or older with COVID-19, enrolled during active disease. The V gene is TRBV7-8, the J gene TRBJ2-5; D gene unclear. Here the CDR3 reads CASSLDTAGTQYF. CDR3 DNA: TGTGCCAGCAGCTTAGACACAGCCGGGACCCAGTACTTC.